This T cell receptor beta chain came from a study of identical twins. In germline, CDR1 is MDHEN, CDR2 SYDVKM. V was pared by 5 bases and J by 6 bases, with 10 bases between. This CDR3 comprises 13 residues. TCRdb reprocessed the 5' RACE reads with MiXCR, giving one entry per CDR3 protein. The profile shows roughly 630,000 distinct CDR3 sequences, just over 7% of them singletons. Separately, the same data were catalogued under a study of yellow fever vaccine responses in identical twins.

The rearrangement joins TRBV28 to TRBJ2-2; unclear D gene. This receptor was taken from a woman aged 18-30 years in good health. The sample was PBMCs. The CDR3 here is CASSRWEAGELFF. In nucleotides, the CDR3 is TGTGCCAGCAGTCGATGGGAAGCCGGGGAGCTGTTTTTT.